A single sample is the source of the 15 T cell receptor beta chains below, sequenced in a study of blood T cell repertoires in COVID-19. Sequencing used immunoSEQ multiplex PCR; TCRdb keeps in-frame clones, though not all of them. The sample has some 62,000 clones, over 65% seen once; the top ten hold approximately 15%. The sample comprised peripheral blood. These receptors were obtained from a man aged 55 to 70 with COVID-19, enrolled during active disease.

This clone turned up a few times. This chain connects TRBV14 to TRBJ2-2, with D unresolved. Deletions cut 4 bases from V and 3 bases from J, with 6 bases between. CDR3 length: 13 amino acids. Germline V gene sequence: CDR1 SGHDN, CDR2 FVKESK. This CDR3 reads CASSLLHTGELFF. As DNA, the CDR3 is TGTGCCAGCAGCCTTCTCCACACCGGGGAGCTGTTTTTT.

This clone was seen more than once but under ten times. The chain links TRBV6-2 or TRBV6-3 to TRBJ1-2, with a weak D call TRBD1 (5 bases). V was shortened by 6 bases and J by 8 bases, with 16 bases between the two germline ends. CDR3 length: 13 amino acids. Germline CDR1 is MNHEY and CDR2 is SVGEGT. The DNA for the CDR3 is TGTGCCAGCAGCCAGGTGGGGCTCCGAGGCTACACCTTC. Its translation: CASSQVGLRGYTF.

The chain carries TRBV7-6 and TRBJ2-7; D not certain. Per germline, CDR1 SGHVS and CDR2 FNYEAQ. The CDR3 consists of 15 residues. The ends were cut back, 3 bases at V and 2 bases at J, with 14 bases in the middle. Written as DNA, the CDR3 is TGTGCCAGCAGCTTTCGAGCTAGTCCAACCTACGAGCAGTACTTC. Translated: CASSFRASPTYEQYF. The variable domain in full, with the rest retrieved from reference TRBV7-6 and TRBJ2-7, is GAGVSQSPRYKVTKRGQDVALRCDPISGHVSLYWYRQALGQGPEFLTYFNYEAQQDKSGLPNDRFSAERPEGSISTLTIQRTEQRDSAMYRCASSFRASPTYEQYFGPGTRLTVT.

The J gene is TRBJ2-3, the V gene TRBV6-1; D is uncertain. Looked up from germline, CDR1 is MNHNS and CDR2 is SASEGT. This CDR3 comprises 16 residues. The V end was cut by 2 bases, the J end by 3 bases, with 15 bases between. CDR3 protein: CASSEYRGARTDTQYF. The CDR3 nucleotides read TGTGCCAGCAGTGAATATAGAGGAGCTCGAACAGATACGCAGTATTTT.

The rearrangement joins TRBV28 to TRBJ1-3, with 9 bases matching TRBD1. The length of the CDR3 is 14 residues. Per the germline V gene, CDR1 is MDHEN and CDR2 is SYDVKM. Trimming took 7 bases from V and 8 from J; bases not matched to a gene: 9. DNA for the CDR3: TGTGCCAGCACCTCCGGGACAGGGAAGGACACCATATATTTT. Translated, it gives CASTSGTGKDTIYF. The full variable domain, rest sourced from reference TRBV28 and TRBJ1-3, is DVKVTQSSRYLVKRTGEKVFLECVQDMDHENMFWYRQDPGLGLRLIYFSYDVKMKEKGDIPEGYSVSREKKERFSLILESASTNQTSMYLCASTSGTGKDTIYFGEGSWLTVV.

The chain employs TRBV29-1 and TRBJ2-1; 11 nucleotides agree with TRBD1. CDR1 is SQVTM and CDR2 is ANQGSEA in the germline V gene. V was clipped by 4 bases and J by 7 bases; unmatched bases: 3. The CDR3 runs 13 residues. This CDR3 is CSVAGQGANEQFF. In nucleotides, the CDR3 is TGCAGCGTTGCTGGACAGGGGGCAAATGAGCAGTTCTTC.

This chain's CDR3 is CASSFHRQHHGYTF. The CDR3 DNA follows: TGTGCCAGCAGCTTTCATAGACAGCATCATGGCTACACCTTC. The chain uses TRBV5-6 and TRBJ1-2; a possible D gene is TRBD1 (5 bases). The CDR3 has 14 residues. Trimming stripped 2 bases from V and 6 bases from J, with 14 bases between. From germline, CDR1 is SGHDT and CDR2 YYEEEE.

Only a few counts were recorded for this clone. The chain uses TRBV10-3 and TRBJ2-5; a weak D match, TRBD2 (7 bases). The CDR3 is made up of 14 amino acids. Trimming left V 3 bases short and J 4 bases short, with 12 bases between. Germline V gene lookup returns CDR1 ENHRY and CDR2 SYGVKD. This chain's CDR3 is CAISEEGGGETQYF. In nucleotides, the CDR3 is TGTGCCATCAGTGAAGAGGGAGGGGGAGAGACCCAGTACTTC.

V and J are TRBV5-4 and TRBJ2-3, with TRBD2 identical over 7 bases. Germline V CDR1 and CDR2: SGHNT, YYREEE (reference sequence). This CDR3 comprises 15 residues. Germline trimming cut 4 bases from V and 5 bases from J; bases unmatched to any gene: 10. CDR3 nucleotide sequence: TGTGCCAGCAGCGATTATCGGGGGGAGGGAGATACGCAGTATTTT. The encoded protein is CASSDYRGEGDTQYF.

DNA of the CDR3: TGTGCTAGTGGTTTAGAGGGAGAGACCCAGTACTTC. It specifies CASGLEGETQYF. This chain joins TRBV12-5 and TRBJ2-5, with D maybe TRBD2 (5 bases). Germline V CDR1 and CDR2: LGHNT, FRNRAP. V was pared by 3 bases and J by 4 bases, with 6 bases between. The CDR3 contains 12 residues.

The chain carries TRBV11-2 and TRBJ2-7; TRBD2 might be the D (6 bases). CDR3 length: 11 residues. V lost 5 bases and J lost 9, with 11 bases in between. CDR1 is SGHAT, CDR2 FQNNGV, per germline. CDR3: CASSRGEVQYF. DNA of the CDR3: TGTGCCAGCAGCCGAGGGGAGGTGCAGTACTTC.

CDR3 DNA sequence: TGTGCCAGCAGCATATACCGGGTGGATACGCAGTATTTT. Its translation is CASSIYRVDTQYF. The chain carries TRBV6-2 or TRBV6-3 and TRBJ2-3; D call uncertain. The germline CDR1 and CDR2 sequences are MNHEY and SVGEGT. CDR3 length equals 13 residues. V was trimmed by 6 bases and J by 6 bases, leaving 13 bases between them.

In this sample, this clone turned up a few times. V is TRBV19 and J is TRBJ2-6, with 7 bases matching TRBD1. There are 15 residues in the CDR3. J gave up 0 bases and V 7 bases, and 3 bases lay outside the gene matches. Looked up from germline, CDR1 is LNHDA and CDR2 is SQIVND (reference sequence). This chain's CDR3 is CASTSGGSGANVLTF. For the CDR3, the DNA is TGTGCCAGTACCTCAGGGGGCTCTGGGGCCAACGTCCTGACTTTC.

This chain connects TRBV25-1 to TRBJ2-3; 7 bases are a match to TRBD1. Germline trimming cut 6 bases from V and 4 bases from J; bases unmatched to any gene: 4. Per germline, CDR1 MGHDK and CDR2 SYGVNS. The CDR3 runs to 13 residues. This CDR3 is CASRQGNADTQYF. CDR3 nucleotide sequence: TGTGCCAGCAGACAGGGGAACGCAGATACGCAGTATTTT.

This rearrangement joins TRBV24-1 to TRBJ2-3; no clear D gene. The CDR3 is 15 amino acids. Germline V gene sequence: CDR1 KGHDR, CDR2 SFDVKD. Trimming removed 1 base at V and 2 bases at J, with 9 bases between. CDR3 region: CATSDLFSSTDTQYF. CDR3 nucleotide sequence: TGTGCCACCAGTGATTTATTCAGTTCCACAGATACGCAGTATTTT.